This TCR beta chain was retrieved from a study of blood T cell repertoires in COVID-19. At the level of the study: Both acute and convalescent COVID-19 samples were obtained from the United States, Italy and Spain.

Exposed participants came across a COVID-19 case within 2 weeks before study entry. In its sample, this clone was seen once. CDR1 and CDR2 from the germline V gene are SGDLS and YYNGEE. V lost 0 bases to trimming and J lost 6 bases; unmatched junction nucleotides: 4. This CDR3 region has 15 residues. In the authors' workflow: Using reference gene primer amplification, nucleated cell counts were estimated. Repertoires were generated with immunoSEQ multiplex PCR, while TCRdb's copy carries only in-frame clones and drops some. D and trimming were read from the DNA, whereas the V and J calls and clone size are those reported in that table. The repertoire includes about 270,000 clones, 80% to 95% of them detected once, and about 3% sits in the top ten.

The origin of this receptor is a man aged 40-50 years who had been exposed to COVID-19. The genes are TRBV9 and TRBJ2-1; TRBD2 matches at 9 bases. The sequenced sample was PBMCs or T cells enriched from blood (not recorded which). As DNA, the CDR3 is TGTGCCAGCAGCGTAGAACTAGCGGGTGTCAATGAGCAGTTCTTC. Encoded protein: CASSVELAGVNEQFF.